Listed below are T cell receptor beta chains from one sample, sequenced in a study of shared clonotypes between healthy human individuals. Data came from immunoSEQ multiplex PCR; TCRdb stores just in-frame clones and leaves some out. The sample consists of 850,000 to 1,200,000 clones, more than 60% of them appearing once. Input material: memory CD4+ T cells sorted from blood. The receptors shown here come from a man aged 18 to 29 in good health. Each CDR3 is given with its conserved first and last residue.

TRBJ1-1,TRBV6-5,CASSYGGPNTEAFF
TRBJ2-7,TRBV14,CASSPGTTKEQYF
TRBJ2-7,TRBV18,CASSPARQATGFYEQYF
TRBJ1-2,TRBV5-1,CASSEPGTGVYGYTF
TRBJ2-3,TRBV6-5,CASSSEGDTQYF
TRBJ2-5,TRBV29-1,CSVERPLEETQYF
TRBJ2-6,TRBV19,CASSMSGPGANVLTF
TRBJ1-1,TRBV18,CASSPQGGAMGFAEAFF
TRBJ2-3,TRBV14,CASSQLVADTQYF
TRBJ2-7,TRBV29-1,CSVESFGLQGSSYEQYF
TRBJ1-3,TRBV30,CAWNRGSGNTIYF
TRBJ2-5,TRBV6-6,CASSSYSGAPTQYF
TRBJ1-2,TRBV6-1,CAISGLGTTNYGYTF
TRBJ1-2,TRBV30,CAWSVTGRSNYGYTF
TRBJ2-2,TRBV6-1,CASSRVANTGELFF
TRBJ2-2,TRBV7-9,CAGTPNTGELFF
TRBJ2-2,TRBV19,CATGSRTGELFF
TRBJ1-2,TRBV30,CAWSQGVSYGYTF
TRBJ2-1,TRBV7-2,CASSPQTLAASSYNEQFF
TRBJ2-5,TRBV2,CASNLGQRETQYF
TRBJ2-7,TRBV11-2,CASSFGPYEQYF
TRBJ2-2,TRBV29-1,CSVLVSAGSTGELFF
TRBJ1-3,TRBV6-1,CASRLQGASGNTIYF
.,TRBV10-3,CAINHEGVGYEQYF
TRBJ1-5,TRBV27,CASSLSFRGDGNQPQHF
TRBJ1-5,TRBV28,CASSFSTGLGQPQHF
TRBJ2-1,TRBV7-7,CASSLAGLASNEQFF
TRBJ1-1,TRBV10-2,CASSEWKGTEAFF
TRBJ2-5,TRBV6-5,CASSRNGQYQETQYF
TRBJ1-6,TRBV11-2,CASSSGRNNSPLHF
TRBJ2-7,TRBV7-9,CASSRQGQGDEQYF
TRBJ1-1,TRBV5-4,CASSLVGQGGTEAFF
TRBJ2-1,TRBV19,CASSTFYNEQFF
TRBJ2-6,TRBV6-1,CASSGPGQGSFGANVLTF
TRBJ1-1,TRBV6-1,CASRFDRATEAFF
TRBJ1-3,TRBV10-3,CATTLSSGNTIYF
TRBJ2-5,TRBV2,CASSEIGIGETQYF
TRBJ2-7,TRBV7-6,CASSLDRGAYEQYF
TRBJ1-4,TRBV7-2,CASSFGGEKLFF
TRBJ2-5,TRBV6-1,CASRTPGLAVRAQYF
TRBJ1-3,TRBV6-1,CASTTVSSGNTIYF
TRBJ1-1,TRBV11-3,CASSPGPDTEAFF
TRBJ2-4,TRBV7-2,CASSLALAKNIQYF
TRBJ2-5,TRBV5-1,CASSRESFQGTQYF
TRBJ1-2,TRBV28,CASSSKTGPYRLINYGYTF
TRBJ2-1,TRBV5-1,CASSLVGTSGSYNEQFF
TRBJ2-1,TRBV2,CASSPTGRPDNEQFF
TRBJ2-1,TRBV5-1,CASSQGLAGRNEQFF